This T cell receptor (beta chain) comes out of a study of T cells of healthy individuals. TCRdb processed the 5' RACE reads anew with MiXCR; each CDR3 protein has one entry. This sample has around 100,000 distinct CDR3 sequences, with around 17% found just once. Trimming pared 2 bases from V and 7 bases from J, leaving 14 bases between. This CDR3 has 14 amino acids. The germline gives CDR1 MNHEY, CDR2 SVGEGT. V and J are TRBV6-2 or TRBV6-3 and TRBJ1-2, with D unclear. The sequence derives from a human donor in good health. Written as DNA, the CDR3 is TGTGCCAGCAGTTACCCTCCTTGGCGGGGTGGCTACACCTTC. Translating gives CASSYPPWRGGYTF.